These T cell receptor beta chains were read from a single sample in a study of radiotherapy plus CTLA-4 blockade in lung cancer. TCRdb's copy holds only in-frame clones and misses some; the assay was immunoSEQ multiplex PCR. The data contain more than 90,000 clones, roughly 85% of them seen just once; the ten biggest clones take up about 25%. The sequenced sample was peripheral blood, obtained from a patient treated with radiotherapy plus ipilimumab. These receptors originate from a human donor with non-small cell lung cancer that progressed on radiotherapy plus ipilimumab. Both conserved end residues are part of each CDR3. Size tells how often a clone was seen (once, few, many) or the class of an expanded clone, and some rows leave it out.

clone_size,j_call,v_call,cdr3_aa
few,TRBJ2-1,TRBV5-4,CASSLAPGVGNEQFF
NA,TRBJ2-3,TRBV5-1,CASSLATSGDTQYF
NA,TRBJ1-1,TRBV14,CASSQGRRAVAFF
NA,TRBJ2-1,TRBV6-5,CASSDSQGHNEQFF
NA,TRBJ2-1,TRBV9,CASSATGLADNEQFF
NA,TRBJ2-3,TRBV28,CASSYGADTQYF
NA,TRBJ1-2,TRBV18,CASLGASNYGYTF
NA,TRBJ2-1,TRBV7-3,CASSLDRDVDEQFF
NA,TRBJ1-3,TRBV9,CASSATGSGNTIYF
NA,TRBJ1-2,TRBV20-1,CSARPLIGYTF
NA,TRBJ2-5,TRBV5-1,CASSFYPGQGPGETQYF
NA,TRBJ1-1,TRBV2,CASSGTGTGVRNTEAFF
few,TRBJ1-2,TRBV6-1,CASSLSRGLLNGYTF
NA,TRBJ1-3,TRBV6-1,CASSQTGSSGNTIYF